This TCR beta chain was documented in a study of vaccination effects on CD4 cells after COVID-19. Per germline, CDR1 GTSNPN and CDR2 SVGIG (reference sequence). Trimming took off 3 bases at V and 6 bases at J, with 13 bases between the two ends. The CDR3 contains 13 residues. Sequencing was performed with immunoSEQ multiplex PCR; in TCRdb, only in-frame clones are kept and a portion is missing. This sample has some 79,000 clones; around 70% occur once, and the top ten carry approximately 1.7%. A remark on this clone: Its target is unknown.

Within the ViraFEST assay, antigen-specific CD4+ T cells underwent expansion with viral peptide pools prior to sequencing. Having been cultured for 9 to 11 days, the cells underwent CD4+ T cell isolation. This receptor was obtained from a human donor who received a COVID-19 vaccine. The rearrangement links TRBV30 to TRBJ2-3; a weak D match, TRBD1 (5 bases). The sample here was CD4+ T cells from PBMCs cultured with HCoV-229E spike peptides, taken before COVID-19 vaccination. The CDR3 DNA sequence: TGTGCCTGGAGGGGGTTGGGGCTTGATACGCAGTATTTT. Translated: CAWRGLGLDTQYF.